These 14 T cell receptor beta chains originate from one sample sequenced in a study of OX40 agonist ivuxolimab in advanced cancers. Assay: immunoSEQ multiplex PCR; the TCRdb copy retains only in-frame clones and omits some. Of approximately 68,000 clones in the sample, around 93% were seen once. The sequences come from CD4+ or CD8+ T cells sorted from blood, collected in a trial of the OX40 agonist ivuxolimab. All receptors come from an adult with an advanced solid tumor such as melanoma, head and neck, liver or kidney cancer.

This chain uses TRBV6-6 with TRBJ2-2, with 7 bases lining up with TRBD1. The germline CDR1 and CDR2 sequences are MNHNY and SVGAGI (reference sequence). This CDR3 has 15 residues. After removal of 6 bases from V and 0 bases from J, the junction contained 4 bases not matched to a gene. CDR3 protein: CASRTGTANTGELFF. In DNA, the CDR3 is TGTGCCAGCAGAACCGGGACAGCGAACACCGGGGAGCTGTTTTTT.

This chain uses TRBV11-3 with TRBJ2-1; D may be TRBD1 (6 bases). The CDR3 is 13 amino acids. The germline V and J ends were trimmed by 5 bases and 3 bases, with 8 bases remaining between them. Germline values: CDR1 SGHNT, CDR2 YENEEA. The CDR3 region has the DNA TGTGCCAGCAGCACAGGGATCTACAATGAGCAGTTCTTC. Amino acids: CASSTGIYNEQFF. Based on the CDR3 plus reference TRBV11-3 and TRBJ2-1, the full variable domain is EAGVVQSPRYKIIEKKQPVAFWCNPISGHNTLYWYLQNLGQGPELLIRYENEEAVDDSQLPKDRFSAERLKGVDSTLKIQPAELGDSAVYLCASSTGIYNEQFFGPGTRLTVL.

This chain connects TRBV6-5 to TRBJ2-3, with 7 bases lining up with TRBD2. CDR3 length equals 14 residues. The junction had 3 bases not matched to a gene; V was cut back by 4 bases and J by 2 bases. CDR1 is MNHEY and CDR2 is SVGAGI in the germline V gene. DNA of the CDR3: TGTGCCAGCAGTTGGCGGGGGTCCACAGATACGCAGTATTTT. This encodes CASSWRGSTDTQYF.

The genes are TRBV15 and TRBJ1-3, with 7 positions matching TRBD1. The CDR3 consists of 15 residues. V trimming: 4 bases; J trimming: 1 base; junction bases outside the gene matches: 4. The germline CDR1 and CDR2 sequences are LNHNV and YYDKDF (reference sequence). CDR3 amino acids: CATSIRGGSGNTIYF. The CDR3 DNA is TGTGCCACCAGCATCAGGGGGGGATCTGGAAACACCATATATTTT.

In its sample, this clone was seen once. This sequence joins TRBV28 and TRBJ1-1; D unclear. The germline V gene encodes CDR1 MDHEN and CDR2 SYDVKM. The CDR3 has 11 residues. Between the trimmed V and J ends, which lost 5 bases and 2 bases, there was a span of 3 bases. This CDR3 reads CASSGNTEAFF. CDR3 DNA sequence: TGTGCCAGCAGTGGTAACACTGAAGCTTTCTTT.

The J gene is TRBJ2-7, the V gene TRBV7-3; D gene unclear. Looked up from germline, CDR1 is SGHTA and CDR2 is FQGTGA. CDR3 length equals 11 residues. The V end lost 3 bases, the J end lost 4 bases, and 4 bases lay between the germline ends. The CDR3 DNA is TGTGCCAGCAGCTTCCATTACGAGCAGTACTTC. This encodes CASSFHYEQYF.

CDR3 sequence: CASSLTHSSYNEQFF. CDR3 in DNA: TGCGCCAGCAGCTTGACTCATAGCTCCTACAATGAGCAGTTCTTC. This chain uses TRBV5-1 with TRBJ2-1; unclear D gene. Trimming stripped 1 base from V and 0 bases from J, with 8 bases between. The CDR3 loop spans 15 amino acids. Germline V gene sequence: CDR1 SGHRS, CDR2 YFSETQ.

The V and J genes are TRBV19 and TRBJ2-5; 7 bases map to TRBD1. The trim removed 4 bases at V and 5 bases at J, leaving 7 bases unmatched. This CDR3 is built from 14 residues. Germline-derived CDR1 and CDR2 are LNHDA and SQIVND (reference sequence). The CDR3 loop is CASSKNRGLETQYF. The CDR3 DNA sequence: TGTGCCAGTAGTAAGAACAGGGGCCTTGAGACCCAGTACTTC.

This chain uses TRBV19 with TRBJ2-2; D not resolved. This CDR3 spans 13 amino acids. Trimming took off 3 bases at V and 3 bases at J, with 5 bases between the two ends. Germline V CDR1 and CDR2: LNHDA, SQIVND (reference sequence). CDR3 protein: CASSMGYTGELFF. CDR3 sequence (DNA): TGTGCCAGTAGTATGGGGTACACCGGGGAGCTGTTTTTT.

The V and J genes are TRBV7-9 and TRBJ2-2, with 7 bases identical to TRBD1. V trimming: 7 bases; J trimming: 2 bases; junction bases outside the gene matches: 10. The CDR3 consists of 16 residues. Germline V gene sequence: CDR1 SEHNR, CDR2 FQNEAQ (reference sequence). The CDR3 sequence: CASILQGQDNTGELFF. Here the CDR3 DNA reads TGTGCCAGCATCCTCCAAGGACAGGATAACACCGGGGAGCTGTTTTTT.

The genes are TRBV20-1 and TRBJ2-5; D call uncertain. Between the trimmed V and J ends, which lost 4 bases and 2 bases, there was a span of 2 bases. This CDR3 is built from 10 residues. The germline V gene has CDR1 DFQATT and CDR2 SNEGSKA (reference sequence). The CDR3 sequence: CSATQETQYF. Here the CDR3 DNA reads TGCAGTGCTACACAAGAGACCCAGTACTTC.

As DNA, the CDR3 is TGTGCCAGCAGCCCCGGGGGCGAGAGGACTGAAGCTTTCTTT. Its protein product is CASSPGGERTEAFF. The genes are TRBV11-3 and TRBJ1-1; perhaps TRBD1 as D (6 bases). V was clipped by 5 bases and J by 5 bases, with 15 bases between them. The CDR3 runs to 14 residues. CDR1 is SGHNT, CDR2 YENEEA, per germline.

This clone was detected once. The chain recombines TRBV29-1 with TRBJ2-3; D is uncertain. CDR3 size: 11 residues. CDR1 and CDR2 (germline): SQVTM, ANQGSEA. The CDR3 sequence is CSAGGGDTQYF. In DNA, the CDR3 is TGCAGTGCTGGCGGTGGGGATACGCAGTATTTT.

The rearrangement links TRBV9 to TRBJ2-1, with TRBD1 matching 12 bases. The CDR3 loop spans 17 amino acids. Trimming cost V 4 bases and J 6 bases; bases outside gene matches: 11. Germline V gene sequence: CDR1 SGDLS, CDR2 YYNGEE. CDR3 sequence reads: CASSTRPGQGALNEQFF. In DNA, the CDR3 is TGTGCCAGCAGCACCCGGCCGGGACAGGGGGCGCTCAATGAGCAGTTCTTC.